The 27 T cell receptor beta chains presented below share a single source sample, sequenced in a study of early T cells in non-severe SARS-CoV-2 infection. TCRdb called the 5' RACE reads again in MiXCR, with one record for every CDR3 protein. The repertoire holds 85,000 to 95,000 distinct CDR3 sequences, with 14% to 15% as singletons. Sample: whole blood. The receptors here all came from an adult who was a healthcare worker with PCR-confirmed SARS-CoV-2 infection or an uninfected control (not recorded which).

The chain uses TRBV6-4 and TRBJ1-2; 8 bases match TRBD1. Germline V gene sequence: CDR1 MRHNA, CDR2 SNTAGT. CDR3 length equals 15 residues. With V trimmed by 0 bases and J by 5 bases, 5 bases remained unmatched. For the CDR3, the DNA is TGTGCCAGCAGTGACTCTACAGGGGGGCGTTATGGCTACACCTTC. Residues: CASSDSTGGRYGYTF.

The chain couples TRBV20-1 to TRBJ2-2, with D maybe TRBD1 (6 bases). Germline CDR1 reads DFQATT; CDR2 reads SNEGSKA (reference sequence). V gave up 0 bases and J gave up 5 bases, with 10 bases separating them. The CDR3 has 14 amino acids. Here the CDR3 DNA reads TGCAGTGCTAGAGATCCTAGGGGGACCGGGGAGCTGTTTTTT. As protein: CSARDPRGTGELFF.

This clonotype was recorded at least ten times. The genes are TRBV5-1 and TRBJ1-2; possible D gene TRBD1, 5 bases. This CDR3 region has 14 residues. V gave up 0 bases and J gave up 10 bases, with 16 bases separating them. In germline, CDR1 is SGHRS, CDR2 YFSETQ. CDR3 loop: CASSLDRPGSTYTF. The CDR3 DNA sequence: TGCGCCAGCAGCTTGGATAGGCCAGGGAGTACCTACACCTTC.

This chain links TRBV4-2 with TRBJ2-6; D is ambiguous. CDR3 length equals 16 residues. The germline CDR1 and CDR2 sequences are LGHNA and YNFKEQ. V was clipped by 0 bases and J by 0 bases, with 6 bases between them. CDR3 DNA: TGTGCCAGCAGCCAAGATCGGTACTCTGGGGCCAACGTCCTGACTTTC. It yields the protein CASSQDRYSGANVLTF.

This clonotype has just a few counts. The rearrangement links TRBV5-5 to TRBJ2-1; possible D gene TRBD2, 5 bases. The CDR3 totals 11 residues. Germline V gene data show CDR1 as SGHKS and CDR2 as YYEKEE (reference sequence). V gave up 2 bases and J gave up 12 bases, with 9 bases separating them. The CDR3 loop is CASSFSGGQFF. The CDR3 DNA follows: TGTGCCAGCAGCTTTTCAGGAGGGCAGTTCTTC.

The sample holds a few counts of this clonotype. CDR3 in DNA: TGTGCCAGCAGCTTACAGGGAAATTCACCCCTCCACTTT. It translates to CASSLQGNSPLHF. This chain uses TRBV7-2 with TRBJ1-6; D possibly corresponds to TRBD1 (5 bases). The germline V gene encodes CDR1 SGHTA and CDR2 FQGNSA. Trimming left V 2 bases short and J 7 bases short, with 6 bases between. The CDR3 has 13 residues.

The CDR3, as DNA: TGCGCCAGCAGCTTGGTTGGGGGGGCCGGAACAGAGCAGTACGTC. As protein: CASSLVGGAGTEQYV. The rearrangement uses TRBV5-1 and TRBJ2-7; tentatively, D is TRBD2 (7 bases). Germline V gives CDR1 SGHRS, CDR2 YFSETQ. Trimming removed 0 bases at V and 7 bases at J, with 17 bases between. The CDR3 spans 15 residues.

This clonotype came up many times. V gene TRBV20-1 combines with J gene TRBJ1-1; 7 bases line up with TRBD1. Germline values: CDR1 DFQATT, CDR2 SNEGSKA (reference sequence). V lost 0 bases and J lost 4; bases outside the gene matches: 11. The CDR3 has 16 residues. Written as DNA, the CDR3 is TGCAGTGCTAGAGATCGAGGGGGCGCGGGTATCACTGAAGCTTTCTTT. Translation gives CSARDRGGAGITEAFF.

The chain combines TRBV11-2 with TRBJ1-2; a possible D gene is TRBD1 (5 bases). The germline gives CDR1 SGHAT, CDR2 FQNNGV. The CDR3 contains 14 residues. Trimming shortened V by 5 bases and J by 4 bases, and 14 bases separated the two germline ends. The CDR3 bases are TGTGCCAGCAGCCTGACGGGACTAGTCTATGGCTACACCTTC. This encodes CASSLTGLVYGYTF.

At least ten counts were recorded for this clonotype. J is TRBJ2-3 and V is TRBV20-1, with 12 bases matching TRBD2. The germline V gene encodes CDR1 DFQATT and CDR2 SNEGSKA (reference sequence). V dropped 1 base and J dropped 7; count of bases not matched to a gene: 3. The CDR3 spans 14 residues. In nucleotides, the CDR3 is TGCAGTGCTAGAGCACTAGCGGGGGGTCATACGCAGTATTTT. It is translated as CSARALAGGHTQYF.

This clonotype was observed at least ten times. V gene TRBV19 combines with J gene TRBJ2-3; a weak D match, TRBD2 (5 bases). The V and J ends lost 6 bases and 0 bases respectively, with 13 bases between them. This CDR3 is 15 amino acids long. The V gene's germline CDR1 is LNHDA and CDR2 SQIVND (reference sequence). The CDR3 spells CASSRSGYSTDTQYF. The CDR3 DNA reads TGTGCCAGTAGCCGTTCGGGGTACAGCACAGATACGCAGTATTTT.

This sequence joins TRBV6-2 or TRBV6-3 and TRBJ2-1, with TRBD1 as a possible D gene (5 bases). CDR1 and CDR2 (germline): MNHEY, SVGEGT. Between the trimmed V and J ends, which lost 5 bases and 2 bases, there was a span of 13 bases. The CDR3 extends over 15 amino acids. In nucleotides, the CDR3 is TGTGCCAGCAGTCCTGGCGTGACAGCCTACAATGAGCAGTTCTTC. It codes for CASSPGVTAYNEQFF.

This clonotype was found many times. The rearrangement joins TRBV3-1 to TRBJ2-6, with D hard to call. Germline V gene data show CDR1 as LGHDT and CDR2 as YNNKEL (reference sequence). The CDR3 totals 17 residues. V was clipped by 1 base and J by 0 bases, with 10 bases between them. In DNA, the CDR3 is TGTGCCAGCAGCCAAGCGGGCACCAGCTCTGGGGCCAACGTCCTGACTTTC. Translation: CASSQAGTSSGANVLTF.

The chain carries TRBV21-1 and TRBJ2-7; the table's D call, TRBD1, has no DNA check behind it. TRBV21-1 counts as a pseudogene. This CDR3 is built from 17 residues. Here the CDR3 DNA reads TGTGCCAGCAGCAAAGTGGTGACAGGGGGCATGTCTTACGAGCAGTACGTC. Translation: CASSKVVTGGMSYEQYV.

The rearrangement links TRBV29-1 to TRBJ2-1; no firm D call. The germline gives CDR1 SQVTM, CDR2 ANQGSEA. The CDR3 totals 10 residues. Between the trimmed V and J ends, which lost 5 bases and 8 bases, there was a span of 7 bases. The CDR3 is CSVQWDEQFF. CDR3 DNA: TGCAGCGTTCAATGGGATGAGCAGTTCTTC.

In this sample, this clonotype turned up a few times. The J gene is TRBJ2-2, the V gene TRBV7-2; D unclear. V was clipped by 2 bases and J by 3 bases, with 7 bases between them. Germline V gene lookup returns CDR1 SGHTA and CDR2 FQGNSA. The CDR3 is made up of 14 amino acids. The CDR3 sequence: CASSLKWDTGELFF. In DNA form, the CDR3 reads TGTGCCAGCAGCTTAAAGTGGGACACCGGGGAGCTGTTTTTT.

This clonotype has at least ten counts. The chain uses TRBV7-6 and TRBJ2-3; no reliable D call. The CDR3 covers 14 residues. The germline CDR1 and CDR2 sequences are SGHVS and FNYEAQ. Trimming shortened V by 1 base and J by 2 bases, and 7 bases separated the two germline ends. CDR3 nucleotides: TGTGCCAGCAGCTTAGAGGGTAACACAGATACGCAGTATTTT. It encodes CASSLEGNTDTQYF.

This clonotype was observed at least ten times. The rearrangement uses TRBV6-4 and TRBJ1-1, with no clear D. Germline-derived CDR1 and CDR2 are MRHNA and SNTAGT. CDR3 length: 14 amino acids. Between the trimmed V and J ends, which lost 3 bases and 1 base, there was a span of 9 bases. CDR3 DNA: TGTGCCAGCAGTGAAAGTTGGGGGAACACTGAAGCTTTCTTT. Residues: CASSESWGNTEAFF.

Concerning this clonotype itself: A read error is possible here, since a much larger clone lies one base away. This chain uses TRBV20-1 with TRBJ2-2; perhaps TRBD1 as D (6 bases). Germline CDR1 and CDR2: DFQATT and SNEGSKA (reference sequence). The CDR3 is 15 residues long. The CDR3 loop reads CSDRDGPGDTGELFF. The CDR3 nucleotides read TGCAGTGATAGAGATGGTCCAGGGGACACCGGGGAGCTGTTTTTT.

This clonotype was found a few times. The CDR3 DNA sequence: TGTGCCAGCAGTTACTCGAGAACAGGGCTCGAGCAGTACGTC. Translated: CASSYSRTGLEQYV. The gene calls are TRBV6-6 and TRBJ2-7, with a weak D call TRBD1 (6 bases). Trimming took off 0 bases at V and 6 bases at J, with 12 bases between the two ends. Germline CDR1 is MNHNY and CDR2 is SVGAGI (reference sequence). This CDR3 comprises 14 residues.

This chain joins TRBV7-3 and TRBJ2-2; the D gene could be TRBD1 or TRBD2 (5 bases each). V dropped 5 bases and J dropped 7 bases, with 23 bases sitting between them. Germline assignment: CDR1 SGHTA and CDR2 FQGTGA. This CDR3 has 17 residues. The DNA for the CDR3 is TGTGCCAGCAGCGGGCACACGGGACCAAGTCTTGGCGGGGAGCTGTTTTTT. It codes for CASSGHTGPSLGGELFF.

V is TRBV4-2 and J is TRBJ2-2; D possibly corresponds to TRBD2 (6 bases). The CDR3 is 17 amino acids. With 2 bases removed from V and 1 base from J, the gap between germline ends came to 14 bases. Germline V gives CDR1 LGHNA, CDR2 YNFKEQ. CDR3 in amino acids: CASSQHRASVNTGELFF. DNA for the CDR3: TGTGCCAGCAGCCAACATCGGGCTAGCGTGAACACCGGGGAGCTGTTTTTT.

V usage is TRBV6-6 and J usage is TRBJ1-5; D is possibly TRBD1 (6 bases). This CDR3 is built from 15 residues. CDR1 and CDR2 from the germline V gene are MNHNY and SVGAGI (reference sequence). Trimming stripped 5 bases from V and 5 bases from J, with 16 bases between. DNA for the CDR3: TGTGCCAGCAGTGAAGGGACATCCTATTATCAGCCCCAGCATTTT. Translation gives CASSEGTSYYQPQHF.

The rearrangement uses TRBV6-6 and TRBJ2-7, with 7 bases fitting TRBD2. CDR3 size: 14 residues. Looked up from germline, CDR1 is MNHNY and CDR2 is SVGAGI (reference sequence). Trimming took 0 bases from V and 3 from J; bases not matched to a gene: 2. The CDR3 DNA follows: TGTGCCAGCAGTTACTCGTCGGGAGGCTACGAGCAGTACGTC. This codes for CASSYSSGGYEQYV.

At least ten counts were recorded for this clonotype. The V and J genes are TRBV28 and TRBJ1-1; TRBD1 matches 8 bases. CDR3 length: 16 amino acids. Germline CDR1 is MDHEN and CDR2 is SYDVKM. V shed 5 bases and J 4 bases; nucleotides not matched to a gene: 12. CDR3 residues: CASSDRGGRGGTEAFF. Written as DNA, the CDR3 is TGTGCCAGCAGTGACAGGGGAGGTAGGGGTGGCACTGAAGCTTTCTTT. Full variable domain (missing parts from reference TRBV28 and TRBJ1-1): DVKVTQSSRYLVKRTGEKVFLECVQDMDHENMFWYRQDPGLGLRLIYFSYDVKMKEKGDIPEGYSVSREKKERFSLILESASTNQTSMYLCASSDRGGRGGTEAFFGQGTRLTVV.

This sequence joins TRBV10-3 and TRBJ2-1; D is possibly TRBD1 (5 bases). This CDR3 has 13 amino acids. Trimming took off 4 bases at V and 10 bases at J, with 14 bases between the two ends. CDR1 and CDR2 (germline): ENHRY, SYGVKD. DNA of the CDR3: TGTGCCATCAGTGGTAGTCTTGGACACGAGCAGTTCTTC. Translation gives CAISGSLGHEQFF.

The rearrangement links TRBV4-1 to TRBJ2-1; 10 positions match TRBD2. V lost 3 bases to trimming and J lost 12 bases; unmatched junction nucleotides: 11. Per the germline V gene, CDR1 is MGHRA and CDR2 is YSYEKL. This CDR3 contains 15 residues. DNA for the CDR3: TGCGCCAGCAGCCACCCCCATGATACTAGCGGGGTGCAGTTCTTC. It encodes CASSHPHDTSGVQFF.